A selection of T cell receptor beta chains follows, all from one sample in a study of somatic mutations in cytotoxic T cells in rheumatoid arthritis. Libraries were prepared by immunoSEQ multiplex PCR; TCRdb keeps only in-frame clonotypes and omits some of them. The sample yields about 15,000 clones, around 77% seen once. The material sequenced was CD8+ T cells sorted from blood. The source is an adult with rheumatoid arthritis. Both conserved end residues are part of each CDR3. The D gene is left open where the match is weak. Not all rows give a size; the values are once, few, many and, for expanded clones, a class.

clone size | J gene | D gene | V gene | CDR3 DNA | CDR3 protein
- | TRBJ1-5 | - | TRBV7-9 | TGTGCCAGCAGCTCCCTAGGTAGCAATCAGCCCCAGCATTTT | CASSSLGSNQPQHF
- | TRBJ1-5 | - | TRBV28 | TGTGCCAGCAAAGGGTACCGGGAGATCAATCAGCCCCAGCATTTT | CASKGYREINQPQHF
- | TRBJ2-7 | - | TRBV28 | TGTGCCAGCAGTTTGTGGGGGTCCGAGCAGTACTTC | CASSLWGSEQYF
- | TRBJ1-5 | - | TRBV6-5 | TGTGCCAGCAGGCAGGGGTACGATCAGCCCCAGCATTTT | CASRQGYDQPQHF
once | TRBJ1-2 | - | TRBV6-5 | TGTGCCAGCAGTAAGACGAATGAGGTTAACTATGGCTACACCTTC | CASSKTNEVNYGYTF
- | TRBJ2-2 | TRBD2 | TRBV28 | TGTGCCAGCGAGCGGGGGGTTGACACCGGGGAGCTGTTTTTT | CASERGVDTGELFF
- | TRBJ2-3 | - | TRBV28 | TGTGCCAGCAGTTTAGGTTCCGATACGCAGTATTTT | CASSLGSDTQYF
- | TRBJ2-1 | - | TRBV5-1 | TGCGCCAGCAGCTTGGTTACAGTCGGATACTACAATGAGCAGTTCTTC | CASSLVTVGYYNEQFF
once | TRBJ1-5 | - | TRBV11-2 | TGTGCCAGCAGCTTAGATCTAACGGGTGGGCAGGGCAATCAGCCCCAGCATTTT | CASSLDLTGGQGNQPQHF
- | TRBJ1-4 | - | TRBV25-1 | TGTGCCAGCAGTGAATGGACGGAGCCCGCTAATGAAAAACTGTTTTTT | CASSEWTEPANEKLFF
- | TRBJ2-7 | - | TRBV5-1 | TGCGCCAGCAGTTCCCGGGGGCCCTACGAGCAGTACTTC | CASSSRGPYEQYF
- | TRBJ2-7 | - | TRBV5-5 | TGTGCCAGCAGCTTGCGGAGGGGGGTACCCTACGAGCAGTACTTC | CASSLRRGVPYEQYF
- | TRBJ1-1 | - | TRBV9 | TGTGCCAGCAGCGCGGGGCCGTTCGGGAACACTGAAGCTTTCTTT | CASSAGPFGNTEAFF
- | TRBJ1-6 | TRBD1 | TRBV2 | TGTGCCAGCGGGACAGGGGTTTCACCCCTCCACTTT | CASGTGVSPLHF
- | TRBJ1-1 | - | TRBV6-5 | TGTGCCAGCAGTATTGGGGGGCAATGGAACACTGAAGCTTTCTTT | CASSIGGQWNTEAFF
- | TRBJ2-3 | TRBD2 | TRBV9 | TGTGCCAGCACAACGGGGGACTACACAGATACGCAGTATTTT | CASTTGDYTDTQYF
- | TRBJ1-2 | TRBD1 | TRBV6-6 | TGTGCCAGCAGTTATTGGACAGGGCAAGAATCTGGCTACACCTTC | CASSYWTGQESGYTF
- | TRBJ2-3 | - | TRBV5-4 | TGTGCCAGCAGCTGGGACGCGGATACGCAGTATTTT | CASSWDADTQYF
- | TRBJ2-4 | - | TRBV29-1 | TGCAGCGTTGTCCCCGGTGAGGCTGGGGACATTCAGTACTTC | CSVVPGEAGDIQYF
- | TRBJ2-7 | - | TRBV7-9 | TGTGCCAGCAGCTCCGCAGGGCGAACCTACGAGCAGTACTTC | CASSSAGRTYEQYF
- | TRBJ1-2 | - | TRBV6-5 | TGTGCCAGCAGTTACTCGTGGGGGTCAGGGAGTGACTACACCTTC | CASSYSWGSGSDYTF
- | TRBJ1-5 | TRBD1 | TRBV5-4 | TGTGCCAGCAGCTCGGGACAGGGGGATCAGCCCCAGCATTTT | CASSSGQGDQPQHF
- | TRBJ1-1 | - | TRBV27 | TGTGCCAGCAGTTTATCAGTCTACACTGAAGCTTTCTTT | CASSLSVYTEAFF
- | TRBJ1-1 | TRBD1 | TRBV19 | TGTGCCTGTACAGGGGCAACGGCTGAAGCTTTCTTT | CACTGATAEAFF
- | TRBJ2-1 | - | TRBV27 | TGTGCCAGCGGAACCTTCAGGGGCAATGAGCAGTTCTTC | CASGTFRGNEQFF
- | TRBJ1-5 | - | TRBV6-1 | TGTGCCAGCAGTGTCGCCGGGACGGGCTACAATCAGCCCCAGCATTTT | CASSVAGTGYNQPQHF
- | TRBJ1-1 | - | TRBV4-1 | TGCGCCAGCAGCCAGTTCTCGGGGGGCATGAACACTGAAGCTTTCTTT | CASSQFSGGMNTEAFF
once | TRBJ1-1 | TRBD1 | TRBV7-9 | TGTGCCAGCAGCTGGGAGACAGGGGCTGAAGCTTTCTTT | CASSWETGAEAFF
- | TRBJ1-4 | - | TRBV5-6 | TGTGCCAGCAGCTTGGGCCGGGGGGGCGCGGGAAAACTGTTTTTT | CASSLGRGGAGKLFF